This T cell receptor beta chain was obtained from a study of blood T cell repertoires in COVID-19. Methods used by the authors: Reference gene primer amplification gave nucleated cell count estimates. The protocol was immunoSEQ multiplex PCR, while the TCRdb copy is restricted to in-frame clones and leaves out a portion. V, J and clone size reflect that table, while D and trimming were determined from the DNA. Of 150,000 or so clones listed, over 70% are singletons. Trimming took off 5 bases at V and 2 bases at J, with 15 bases between the two ends. The germline CDR1 and CDR2 sequences are SGHTA and FQGTGA. This CDR3 spans 16 amino acids.

Input material: peripheral blood. The receptor was isolated from a woman aged 55-69 years with acute or convalescent COVID-19. The gene calls are TRBV7-3 and TRBJ2-2; tentatively, D is TRBD1 (5 bases). The CDR3 is CASSPSRDSNTGELFF. CDR3 nucleotides: TGTGCCAGCAGCCCGTCGAGAGACAGTAACACCGGGGAGCTGTTTTTT.